This TCR beta chain was identified in a study of T cell responses to AZD1222 COVID-19 vaccine. About the research overall: Second-dose recipients at about 4 or about 12 weeks were treated as one pooled group.

Details on this clone: The target antigen is unknown.

The data were produced by immunoSEQ multiplex PCR, yet TCRdb's version contains in-frame clones alone and is incomplete. The sample lists 95,000 to 100,000 clones; roughly 87% were seen once. From germline, CDR1 is SGHTA and CDR2 FQGNSA. Trimming took 8 bases from V and 3 from J, leaving 16 bases between them. The CDR3 is 14 amino acids. Study observations and caveats: CD4 TCRs associated with vaccination spanned spike, dominating at 160-218 and 743-854. None of the repertoires were sampled until the peak T cell response had passed. In a largely white British group with more females than males, clonal diversity was possibly underestimated.

This sequence originates from an adult in good health. The material was peripheral blood, obtained on day 0 of AZD1222 vaccination. V is TRBV7-2 and J is TRBJ1-1, with no clear D. The CDR3 sequence: CASGGRELYTEAFF. CDR3 coding DNA: TGTGCCAGCGGAGGACGGGAACTTTACACTGAAGCTTTCTTT.